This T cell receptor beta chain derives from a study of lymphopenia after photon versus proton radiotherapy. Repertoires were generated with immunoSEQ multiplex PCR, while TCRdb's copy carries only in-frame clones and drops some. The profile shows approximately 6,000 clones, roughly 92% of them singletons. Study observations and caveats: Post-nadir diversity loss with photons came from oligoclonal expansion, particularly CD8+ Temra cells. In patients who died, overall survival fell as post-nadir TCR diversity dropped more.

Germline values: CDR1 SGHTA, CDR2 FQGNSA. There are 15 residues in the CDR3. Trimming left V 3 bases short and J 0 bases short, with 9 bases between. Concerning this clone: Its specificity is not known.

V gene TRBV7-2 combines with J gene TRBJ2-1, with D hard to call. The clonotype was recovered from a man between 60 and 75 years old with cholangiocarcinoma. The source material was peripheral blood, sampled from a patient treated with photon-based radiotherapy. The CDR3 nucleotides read TGTGCCAGCAGCTTTTCGCGGAGCTCCTACAATGAGCAGTTCTTC. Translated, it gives CASSFSRSSYNEQFF.